The 20 T cell receptor beta chains presented below share a single source sample, sequenced in a study of OX40 agonist ivuxolimab in advanced cancers. Assay used: immunoSEQ multiplex PCR; TCRdb lists only in-frame clones, some missing. The sample lists tens of thousands of clones, 80% to 95% occurring once. This material consisted of CD4+ or CD8+ T cells sorted from blood, taken in a trial of the OX40 agonist ivuxolimab. The receptors come from an adult with an advanced solid tumor such as melanoma, head and neck, liver or kidney cancer.

The genes are TRBV7-2 and TRBJ1-5; 7 bases map to TRBD1. Trimming cost V 2 bases and J 7 bases; bases outside gene matches: 2. The length of the CDR3 is 13 residues. Germline assignment: CDR1 SGHTA and CDR2 FQGNSA. For the CDR3, the DNA is TGTGCCAGCAGCTTATACAGGGGCCAGCCCCAGCATTTT. Its translation: CASSLYRGQPQHF.

The chain has TRBV30 and TRBJ1-5; a possible D gene is TRBD1 (6 bases). V shed 2 bases and J shed 5 bases, with 19 bases lying between them. The CDR3 length is 16 residues. Germline lookup yields CDR1 GTSNPN and CDR2 SVGIG (reference sequence). The CDR3 DNA follows: TGTGCCTGGAGTATTCGATTCGGACAGAAATATCAGCCCCAGCATTTT. Translation gives CAWSIRFGQKYQPQHF.

This chain connects TRBV6-1 to TRBJ2-7, with D uncertain. With 3 bases removed from V and 1 base from J, the gap between germline ends came to 19 bases. CDR1 and CDR2 (germline): MNHNS, SASEGT. The CDR3 is 17 residues long. The DNA of the CDR3 is TGTGCCAGCAGTGATATCCCGGGCAGGTCATTATCCTACGAGCAGTACTTC. Protein: CASSDIPGRSLSYEQYF.

The chain carries TRBV5-6 and TRBJ1-2; 9 bases are a match to TRBD1. Unmatched junction bases numbered 7, after V lost 3 bases and J lost 7 bases. CDR1 SGHDT and CDR2 YYEEEE come from the germline V gene. CDR3 length: 14 amino acids. DNA for the CDR3: TGTGCCAGCAGCTCAGACAGGGGGTGGTTTGGCTACACCTTC. Translating it yields CASSSDRGWFGYTF.

The chain carries TRBV28 and TRBJ1-1; 8 bases are a match to TRBD1. CDR1 is MDHEN and CDR2 is SYDVKM in the germline V gene. The CDR3 is 13 amino acids. Trimming cost V 6 bases and J 4 bases; bases outside gene matches: 4. CDR3 region: CASSPTGVTEAFF. The DNA of the CDR3 is TGTGCCAGCAGCCCGACAGGGGTCACTGAAGCTTTCTTT.

The genes are TRBV5-1 and TRBJ2-1; TRBD1 agrees at 10 bases. The V segment lost 4 bases and the J segment 0 bases; nucleotides outside the gene matches: 7. The CDR3 has 17 amino acids. Germline V gene sequence: CDR1 SGHRS, CDR2 YFSETQ. CDR3 sequence reads: CASSPGTGVYSYNEQFF. CDR3 sequence (DNA): TGCGCCAGCAGCCCGGGGACAGGGGTTTACTCCTACAATGAGCAGTTCTTC.

V and J are TRBV5-4 and TRBJ1-1, with D unclear. Trimming cost V 4 bases and J 1 base, with 11 bases left between them. The CDR3 sequence is 14 residues long. Germline loops: CDR1 SGHNT, CDR2 YYREEE (reference sequence). The CDR3: CASSRSPGNTEAFF. CDR3 nucleotides: TGTGCCAGCAGCCGTTCCCCGGGGAACACTGAAGCTTTCTTT.

The chain couples TRBV5-4 to TRBJ2-7; TRBD1 or TRBD2 may be the D gene (6 bases each). Germline CDR1 SGHNT, CDR2 YYREEE (reference sequence). The CDR3 length is 13 residues. Between the trimmed V and J ends, which lost 0 bases and 7 bases, there was a span of 11 bases. The CDR3 reads CASSLEGGREQYF. In DNA, the CDR3 is TGTGCCAGCAGCTTGGAGGGGGGTCGGGAGCAGTACTTC.

The CDR3 spells CASSLWDVAFF. CDR3 nucleotides: TGTGCCAGCAGCTTATGGGACGTGGCTTTCTTT. The genes are TRBV7-9 and TRBJ1-1; perhaps TRBD1 as D (5 bases). From germline, CDR1 is SEHNR and CDR2 FQNEAQ (reference sequence). Trimming shortened V by 2 bases and J by 11 bases, and 9 bases separated the two germline ends. CDR3 length equals 11 residues. Using reference TRBV7-9 and TRBJ1-1 for the parts outside the CDR3, the full variable domain is DTGVSQNPRHKITKRGQNVTFRCDPISEHNRLYWYRQTLGQGPEFLTYFQNEAQLEKSRLLSDRFSAERPKGSFSTLEIQRTEQGDSAMYLCASSLWDVAFFGQGTRLTVV.

V is TRBV7-9 and J is TRBJ2-1; unclear D gene. CDR1 and CDR2 (germline): SEHNR, FQNEAQ (reference sequence). CDR3 size: 15 residues. Trimming removed 8 bases from V and 4 bases from J, with 18 bases in between. CDR3 in DNA: TGTGCCAGCGCGCCCCCAGGAATGCAGTACAATGAGCAGTTCTTC. Its protein is CASAPPGMQYNEQFF.

V gene TRBV4-1 combines with J gene TRBJ1-2, with D hard to call. Germline loops: CDR1 MGHRA, CDR2 YSYEKL. The CDR3 contains 14 residues. V dropped 2 bases and J dropped 0 bases, with 7 bases sitting between them. This CDR3 is CASSQISANYGYTF. CDR3 sequence (DNA): TGCGCCAGCAGCCAAATTTCCGCTAACTATGGCTACACCTTC.

The chain is built from TRBV7-6 and TRBJ2-7; D is possibly TRBD1 (5 bases). V lost 1 base and J lost 2, with 9 bases in between. The length of the CDR3 is 14 residues. Germline assignment: CDR1 SGHVS and CDR2 FNYEAQ. CDR3 nucleotide sequence: TGTGCCAGCAGCTTAGGGGGCGTAGCCTACGAGCAGTACTTC. It translates to CASSLGGVAYEQYF.

This chain joins TRBV5-1 and TRBJ2-7; 10 bases match TRBD1. The CDR3 length is 18 residues. Looked up from germline, CDR1 is SGHRS and CDR2 is YFSETQ. V lost 3 bases to trimming and J lost 3 bases; unmatched junction nucleotides: 15. The CDR3 loop reads CASSSIRDRGRGVYEQYF. CDR3 sequence (DNA): TGCGCCAGCAGCTCAATCCGGGACAGGGGTCGAGGTGTCTACGAGCAGTACTTC.

The rearrangement links TRBV23-1 to TRBJ1-1; D ambiguous. TRBV23-1 is an ORF, with its function uncertain. V lost 2 bases and J 0 bases, leaving 7 bases between the germline ends. The CDR3 spans 14 residues. The CDR3 DNA reads as TGCGCCAGCAGTCAAGAGAGAATGAACACTGAAGCTTTCTTT. Amino acid sequence: CASSQERMNTEAFF.

This clone was detected once. DNA of the CDR3: TGTGCCAGCACCCTACCCATCCAGGGAGATCAGCCCCAGCATTTT. It specifies CASTLPIQGDQPQHF. The V and J genes are TRBV6-5 and TRBJ1-5, with a weak D call TRBD1 (5 bases). CDR3 length: 15 amino acids. With 7 bases removed from V and 5 bases from J, the gap between germline ends came to 18 bases. Per germline, CDR1 MNHEY and CDR2 SVGAGI.

The genes are TRBV6-5 and TRBJ2-7, with D unclear. The CDR3 extends over 14 amino acids. Germline CDR1 reads MNHEY; CDR2 reads SVGAGI. Trimming stripped 6 bases from V and 0 bases from J, with 12 bases between. CDR3 region: CASRRASSSYEQYF. In DNA form, the CDR3 reads TGTGCCAGCAGACGGGCCTCGAGCTCCTACGAGCAGTACTTC.

The V call is TRBV27, the J call TRBJ2-7; the D gene is possibly TRBD2 (6 bases). The CDR3 is 15 amino acids. CDR1 and CDR2 from the germline V gene are MNHEY and SMNVEV (reference sequence). V was pared by 3 bases and J by 3 bases, with 15 bases between. The CDR3 region has the DNA TGTGCCAGCAGTTTGGGGACTTCCCCCGGCTACGAGCAGTACTTC. Translation gives CASSLGTSPGYEQYF.

The chain is built from TRBV6-5 and TRBJ1-3; tentatively, D is TRBD1 (5 bases). CDR1 MNHEY and CDR2 SVGAGI come from the germline V gene. Trimming removed 5 bases at V and 0 bases at J, with 11 bases between. This CDR3 region has 15 residues. CDR3 region: CASSPTGYSGNTIYF. The CDR3 DNA sequence: TGTGCCAGCAGTCCTACAGGTTACTCTGGAAACACCATATATTTT.

Comments on this clone: Compared with germline, one end of the junction differs, possibly owing to a read error. V gene TRBV7-8 combines with J gene TRBJ2-2; D is possibly TRBD2 (5 bases). The CDR3 is 16 amino acids. CDR1 SGHVS and CDR2 FQNEAQ come from the germline V gene. Written as DNA, the CDR3 is TGTGCCAGCAGCTTAGTAATGGGGTGCGCACACCGGGGAGCTGTTTTT. Translation: CASSLVMGCAHRGAVF.

The chain has TRBV11-3 and TRBJ1-3; 8 bases line up with TRBD1. The germline V gene has CDR1 SGHNT and CDR2 YENEEA. Trimming removed 1 base from V and 0 bases from J; junction bases left unmatched: 8. This CDR3 comprises 18 residues. CDR3 sequence (DNA): TGTGCCAGCAGCTTAGGGCCGTCCGGGACAGGCTCTGGAAACACCATATATTTT. It codes for CASSLGPSGTGSGNTIYF.